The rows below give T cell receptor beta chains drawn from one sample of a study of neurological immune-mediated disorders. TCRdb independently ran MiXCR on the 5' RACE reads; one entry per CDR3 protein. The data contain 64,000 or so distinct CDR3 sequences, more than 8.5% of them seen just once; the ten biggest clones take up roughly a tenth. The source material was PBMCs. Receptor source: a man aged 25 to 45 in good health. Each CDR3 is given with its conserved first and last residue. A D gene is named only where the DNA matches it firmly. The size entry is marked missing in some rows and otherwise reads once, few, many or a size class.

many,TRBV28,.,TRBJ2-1,TGTGCCAGCAGTTCCCTGGCTGAGAGCTCCTACAATGAGCAGTTCTTC,CASSSLAESSYNEQFF
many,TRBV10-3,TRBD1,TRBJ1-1,TGTGCCATCAGTGGAACAGGGGACACTGAAGCTTTCTTT,CAISGTGDTEAFF
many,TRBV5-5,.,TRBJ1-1,TGTGCCAGCAGCAAGACCCGATATGGCACTGAAGCTTTCTTT,CASSKTRYGTEAFF
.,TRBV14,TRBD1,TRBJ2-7,TGTGCCAGCAGCCGGGCCCGGGACAGCTCCTACGAGCAGTACTTC,CASSRARDSSYEQYF
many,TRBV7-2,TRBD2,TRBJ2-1,TGTGCCAGCAGCCCCTGGACTAGCGGATACAATGAGCAGTTCTTC,CASSPWTSGYNEQFF
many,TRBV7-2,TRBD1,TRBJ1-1,TGTGCCAGCAGCTTAGACAGGGGAGAAGCTTTCTTT,CASSLDRGEAFF
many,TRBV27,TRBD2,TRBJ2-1,TGTACGACAGGGTGGGGACTAGCGGGAGGGAATGAGCAGTTCTTC,CTTGWGLAGGNEQFF
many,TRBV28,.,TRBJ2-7,TGTGCCAGCAGTAGGAACTACGAGCAGTACTTC,CASSRNYEQYF
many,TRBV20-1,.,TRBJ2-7,TGCAGTGCTAGTTTGAGGGAGTACGAGCAGTACTTC,CSASLREYEQYF
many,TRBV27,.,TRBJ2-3,TGTGCCAGCAGTCTTGGGGGGACGCAGTATTTT,CASSLGGTQYF
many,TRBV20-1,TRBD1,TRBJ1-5,TGCAGTGCTGGGACAGGGAATAGCAATCAGCCCCAGCATTTT,CSAGTGNSNQPQHF
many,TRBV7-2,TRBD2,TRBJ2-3,TGTGCCAGCAGCTTAGCACCGTGGTGGACTAGCGGAACTAGCACAGATACGCAGTATTTT,CASSLAPWWTSGTSTDTQYF
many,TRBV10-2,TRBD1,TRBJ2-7,TGCGCCAGCATGGGAAGGGACAGCGGAACCTACGAGCAGTACTTC,CASMGRDSGTYEQYF
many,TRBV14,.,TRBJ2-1,TGTGCCAGCAGGCCCGGGATCGGCAATGAGCAGTTCTTC,CASRPGIGNEQFF
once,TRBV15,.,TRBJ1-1,TGTGCCACCAGCAGAGAGAACAGGCTGTACACTGAAGCTTTCTTT,CATSRENRLYTEAFF
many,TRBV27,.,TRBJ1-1,TGTGCCAGCAGTTTATCGAATGTCGTGGGTGAAGCTTTCTTT,CASSLSNVVGEAFF
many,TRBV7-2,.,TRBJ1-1,TGTGCCAGCAGCTCAAATGGGAGGGTGAACACTGAAGCTTTCTTT,CASSSNGRVNTEAFF
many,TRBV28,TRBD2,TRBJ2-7,TGTGCCAGCAGAAAAGCGGGAGGGACCTACGAGCAGTACTTC,CASRKAGGTYEQYF
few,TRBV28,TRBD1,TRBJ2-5,TGTGCCAGCAGTTTAAATTCCGCAGGGGGCGCGGTAGAGACCCAGTACTTT,CASSLNSAGGAVETQYF
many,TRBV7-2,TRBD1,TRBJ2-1,TGTGCCAGCAGCCGAGGGACAGGGGAAAGTGAGCAGTTCTTC,CASSRGTGESEQFF
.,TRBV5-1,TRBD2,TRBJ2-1,TGCGCCAGCAGCCTTAGCGGGAGCCAACACAATGAGCAGTTCTTC,CASSLSGSQHNEQFF
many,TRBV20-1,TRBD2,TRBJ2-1,TGCAGTGCTAGAGATGATTTAGGCGGGAGGAAAAACAATGAGCAGTTCTTC,CSARDDLGGRKNNEQFF
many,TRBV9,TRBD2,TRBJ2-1,TGTGCCACCTCCGGGACTAGCGGGGGTAATGAGCAGTTCTTC,CATSGTSGGNEQFF
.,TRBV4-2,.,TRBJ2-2,TGTGCCAGCAGCCAAGACCGTGACTGGGGCACCGGGGAGCTGTTTTTT,CASSQDRDWGTGELFF
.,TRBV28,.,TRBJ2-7,TGTGCCAGCACCCAGGGTAGCGGCTTTACCTACGAGCAGTACTTC,CASTQGSGFTYEQYF
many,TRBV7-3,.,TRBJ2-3,TGTGCCAGCAGCTCGGGAGTAACAGATACGCAGTATTTT,CASSSGVTDTQYF
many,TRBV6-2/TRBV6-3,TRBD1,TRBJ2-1,TGTGCCAGCAGCCTCAGACAGGGTGGTGTGCAGTTCTTC,CASSLRQGGVQFF
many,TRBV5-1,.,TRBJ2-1,TGCGCCAGCAGCTTGGGGGTTGCCAATGAGCAGTTCTTC,CASSLGVANEQFF
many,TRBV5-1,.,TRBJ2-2,TGCGCCAGCAGCATATACAGGGAGAACACCGGGGAGCTGTTTTTT,CASSIYRENTGELFF